The 14 T cell receptor beta chains presented below share a single source sample, sequenced in a study of blood T cells in healthy people across ages. Primed by a sample-barcoded 5' primer and a J-beta primer mix, a second PCR proceeded for about 7 to 11 cycles. TCRdb recomputed calls from the 5' RACE reads with MiXCR, one row per CDR3 protein. The repertoire holds about 800,000 distinct CDR3 sequences, with 58% as singletons. The specimen sequenced was blood. The receptors stem from a man aged 30 to 39 in good health.

The chain couples TRBV29-1 to TRBJ2-4, with 9 bases fitting TRBD1. V shed 7 bases, J shed 0 bases, and the junction held 10 bases outside the gene matches. The CDR3 is 16 residues long. Germline V lookup: CDR1 SQVTM, CDR2 ANQGSEA. The CDR3 loop is CSAEGGQGLAKNIQYF. In DNA form, the CDR3 reads TGCAGCGCCGAAGGGGGACAGGGCCTAGCCAAAAACATTCAGTACTTC.

This clonotype has a count of ten or more. V usage is TRBV6-5 and J usage is TRBJ2-7, with 7 positions matching TRBD2. Trimming cost V 0 bases and J 1 base; bases outside gene matches: 9. Looked up from germline, CDR1 is MNHEY and CDR2 is SVGAGI. The CDR3 length is 17 residues. The CDR3 sequence is CASSYSIWSLASYEQYF. CDR3 nucleotides: TGTGCCAGCAGTTACTCGATCTGGTCACTAGCGTCCTACGAGCAGTACTTC.

J is TRBJ2-3 and V is TRBV4-3; no clear D. Per the germline V gene, CDR1 is LGHNA and CDR2 is YSLEER. The CDR3 has 15 amino acids. V lost 2 bases and J 6 bases, leaving 15 bases between the germline ends. Here the CDR3 reads CASSQSGASYDTQYF. The CDR3 DNA sequence: TGCGCCAGCAGCCAATCAGGTGCTAGTTACGATACGCAGTATTTT.

The chain couples TRBV20-1 to TRBJ2-1; D unresolved. The CDR3 runs to 14 residues. Trimming took off 0 bases at V and 8 bases at J, with 14 bases between the two ends. Germline CDR1 is DFQATT and CDR2 is SNEGSKA (reference sequence). The CDR3 DNA sequence: TGCAGTGCTAGAGAACCCCGAGGATTATATGAGCAGTTCTTC. It codes for CSAREPRGLYEQFF.

The chain is built from TRBV20-1 and TRBJ2-7, with 7 positions matching TRBD1. Germline V gene sequence: CDR1 DFQATT, CDR2 SNEGSKA (reference sequence). The CDR3 loop spans 15 amino acids. The J segment lost 1 base and the V segment lost 1 base, leaving 7 bases of the junction unmatched. The CDR3 region has the DNA TGCAGTGCTAGAGGAAGTCGGGACAGTTCCTACGAGCAGTACTTC. Protein product: CSARGSRDSSYEQYF.

This clonotype was recorded a few times. The chain links TRBV7-2 to TRBJ1-2; D possibly corresponds to TRBD1 (5 bases). This CDR3 is 14 amino acids long. Trimming cost V 7 bases and J 2 bases, with 14 bases left between them. The germline V gene has CDR1 SGHTA and CDR2 FQGNSA. The CDR3 nucleotides are TGTGCCAGCACCTTTGGGTGGGGGAACTATGGCTACACCTTC. Translating it yields CASTFGWGNYGYTF.

The V gene is TRBV20-1, the J gene TRBJ2-7; no reliable D call. The CDR3 extends over 14 amino acids. Trimming took 1 base from V and 3 from J, leaving 13 bases between them. Germline CDR1 DFQATT, CDR2 SNEGSKA (reference sequence). The CDR3 loop is CSARVPKSYYEQYF. The CDR3 bases are TGCAGTGCTAGAGTACCTAAGTCCTACTACGAGCAGTACTTC.

V gene TRBV12-3 or TRBV12-4 combines with J gene TRBJ2-5; a weak D match, TRBD1 (5 bases). The CDR3 extends over 13 amino acids. V lost 5 bases and J 5 bases, leaving 12 bases between the germline ends. The CDR3 DNA reads as TGTGCCAGCAGTCTCAGGGATTACGAGACCCAGTACTTC. Protein: CASSLRDYETQYF.

The J gene is TRBJ2-1, the V gene TRBV24-1; 9 positions match TRBD2. V gave up 4 bases and J gave up 4 bases; unmatched junction bases: 10. Germline CDR1 is KGHDR and CDR2 is SFDVKD. There are 17 residues in the CDR3. The CDR3 reads CATSDTTSGGSYNEQFF. The CDR3 DNA is TGTGCCACCAGTGACACGACTAGCGGAGGTAGTTACAATGAGCAGTTCTTC.

This clonotype was observed at least ten times. The chain uses TRBV28 and TRBJ2-7; 9 nucleotides match TRBD1. Trimming cost V 5 bases and J 0 bases; bases outside gene matches: 14. The germline gives CDR1 MDHEN, CDR2 SYDVKM. The CDR3 totals 18 residues. The CDR3 here is CASSGLGSGQGSSYEQYF. The CDR3 DNA is TGTGCCAGCAGTGGACTAGGGTCGGGACAGGGTAGCTCCTACGAGCAGTACTTC.

Worth noting for this clonotype: An end of the junction differs from the germline gene, which may be a read error. This chain uses TRBV7-2 with TRBJ2-7; D is possibly TRBD2 (6 bases). Germline V gene data show CDR1 as SGHTA and CDR2 as FQGNSA. This CDR3 contains 15 residues. The CDR3 loop reads CVSSLAVPPKGEQYF. CDR3 coding DNA: TGTGTCAGCAGCTTAGCGGTGCCACCAAAGGGCGAGCAGTACTTC.

The chain is built from TRBV27 and TRBJ2-7; D is possibly TRBD1 (7 bases). From germline, CDR1 is MNHEY and CDR2 SMNVEV (reference sequence). Trimming removed 0 bases from V and 6 bases from J, with 21 bases in between. There are 17 residues in the CDR3. CDR3 in DNA: TGTGCCAGCAGTTTATCGATGGGAGGTGACAGGGCTGGCGAGCAGTACTTC. This codes for CASSLSMGGDRAGEQYF.

The rearrangement joins TRBV18 to TRBJ2-5, with D maybe TRBD2 (7 bases). V was pared by 5 bases and J by 5 bases, with 15 bases between. The CDR3 contains 14 residues. Germline CDR1 KGHSH, CDR2 LQKENI. CDR3 loop: CASSSAGARETQYF. The CDR3 bases are TGTGCCAGCTCAAGTGCGGGGGCCCGGGAGACCCAGTACTTC.

This chain connects TRBV7-9 to TRBJ1-1; possibly TRBD1 for D (5 bases). The CDR3 has 17 residues. Germline V gives CDR1 SEHNR, CDR2 FQNEAQ (reference sequence). V was shortened by 1 base and J by 1 base, with 16 bases between the two germline ends. DNA of the CDR3: TGTGCCAGCAGCTTAGTAACCGACAGTCTGGAGAACACTGAAGCTTTCTTT. Translated, it gives CASSLVTDSLENTEAFF.